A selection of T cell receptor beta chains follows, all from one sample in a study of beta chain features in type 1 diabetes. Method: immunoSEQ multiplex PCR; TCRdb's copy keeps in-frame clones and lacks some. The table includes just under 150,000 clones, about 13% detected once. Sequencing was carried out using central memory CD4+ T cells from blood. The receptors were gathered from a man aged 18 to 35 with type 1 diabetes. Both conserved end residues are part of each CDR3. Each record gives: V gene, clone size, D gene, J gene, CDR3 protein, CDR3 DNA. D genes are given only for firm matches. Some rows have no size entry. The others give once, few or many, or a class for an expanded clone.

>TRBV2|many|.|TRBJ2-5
CASSYQETQYF
TGTGCCAGCAGTTATCAAGAGACCCAGTACTTC
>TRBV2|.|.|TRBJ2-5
CASSEARGAAQETQYF
TGTGCCAGCAGTGAAGCGCGCGGGGCGGCCCAAGAGACCCAGTACTTC
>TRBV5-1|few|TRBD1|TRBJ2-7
CASSSSGQGSHEQYF
TGCGCCAGCAGCTCCTCGGGACAGGGCTCCCACGAGCAGTACTTC
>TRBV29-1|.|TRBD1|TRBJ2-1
CSVVTGRITNKGEQFF
TGCAGCGTTGTGACAGGGCGAATTACTAATAAGGGTGAGCAGTTCTTC
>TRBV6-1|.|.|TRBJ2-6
CASRWTVPGANVLTF
TGTGCCAGCAGGTGGACAGTGCCTGGGGCCAACGTCCTGACTTTC
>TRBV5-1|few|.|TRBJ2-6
CASSLVPVGQGANVLTF
TGCGCCAGCAGCTTGGTCCCCGTAGGACAAGGGGCCAACGTCCTGACTTTC
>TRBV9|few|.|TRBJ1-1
CASSDQEYNTEAFF
TGTGCCAGCAGCGACCAAGAGTACAACACTGAAGCTTTCTTT
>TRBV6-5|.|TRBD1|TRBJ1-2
CASTPGTGGYGYTF
TGTGCCAGCACCCCCGGGACAGGGGGCTATGGCTACACCTTC
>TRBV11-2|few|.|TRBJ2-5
CASSLISGTQYF
TGTGCCAGCAGCTTAATAAGCGGGACCCAGTACTTC
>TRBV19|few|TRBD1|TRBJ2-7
CASATNGQGSYEQYF
TGTGCCAGTGCGACAAATGGACAGGGGAGCTACGAGCAGTACTTC
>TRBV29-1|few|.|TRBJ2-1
CSVEIVFRVDGQFF
TGCAGCGTTGAAATCGTCTTCCGGGTTGATGGGCAGTTCTTC
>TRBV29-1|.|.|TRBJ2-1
CSVEGGRDTINEQFF
TGCAGCGTTGAAGGTGGGAGGGACACGATCAATGAGCAGTTCTTC
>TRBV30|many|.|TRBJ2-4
CAWRERGGRNIQYF
TGTGCCTGGAGGGAGAGGGGGGGCCGAAACATTCAGTACTTC